The clone carrying this TCR beta chain was detected only a few times. These data originate in a study of blood T cell repertoires in COVID-19. Whole-study context: The origin of the acute and convalescent COVID-19 samples was the United States, Italy and Spain. Sample material is recorded as cDNA or gDNA derived from T cells, B-cell-depleted T cells, or PBMCs.

Trimming removed 4 bases from V and 7 bases from J; junction bases left unmatched: 7. The CDR3 contains 16 residues. In germline, CDR1 is MNHEY, CDR2 SMNVEV (reference sequence). Per the original data handling: For nucleated cells, counts were estimated from reference gene primer amplification. The protocol was immunoSEQ multiplex PCR, while the TCRdb copy is restricted to in-frame clones and leaves out a portion. The V and J calls and clone size were taken over from that table, and D and trimming were inferred from the DNA. The repertoire holds roughly 62,000 clones, with roughly 79% as singletons. The sample comprised peripheral blood. J is TRBJ1-4 and V is TRBV27; 12 nucleotides line up with TRBD1. The clonotype was recovered from a man aged 55-75 years with acute or convalescent COVID-19. This CDR3 is CASSSWDRGRSEKLFF. DNA for the CDR3: TGTGCCAGCAGTTCCTGGGACAGGGGGCGTAGTGAAAAACTGTTTTTT.